Following are 30 T cell receptor beta chains from one sample sequenced in a study of T cell repertoires in cytomegalovirus infection. Their specific antigens are unknown. TCRdb re-called the reads through MiXCR, storing one row per CDR3 protein. The profile shows hundreds of thousands of distinct CDR3 sequences, about 28% of them singletons. Material: cultured PBMCs, obtained from culture after CMV antigen stimulation. Receptors originate from a human donor in good health (CMV status not recorded). Some clones in this sample may be carry-over from other donors' samples.

Worth noting for this clonotype: One end of the junction is discordant with germline, which a read error may explain. The chain employs TRBV7-6 and TRBJ2-5; D tentatively reads TRBD1 or TRBD2 (5 bases each). There are 14 residues in the CDR3. CDR1 is SGHVS and CDR2 is FNYEAQ in the germline V gene. In DNA form, the CDR3 reads TGTGCCAGCGGCTTATTGTACGGGACGGAGACCCAGTACTTC. The encoded protein is CASGLLYGTETQYF.

The V and J genes are TRBV14 and TRBJ2-3, with no clear D. Looked up from germline, CDR1 is SGHDN and CDR2 is FVKESK. The ends were cut back, 0 bases at V and 0 bases at J, with 13 bases in the middle. The CDR3 runs 17 residues. The CDR3 region has the DNA TGTGCCAGCAGCCAAGATGTCCCTAGAATTAGCACAGATACGCAGTATTTT. It translates to CASSQDVPRISTDTQYF.

This clonotype has just a few counts. The rearrangement uses TRBV4-1 and TRBJ1-1; unclear D gene. The V and J ends lost 0 bases and 3 bases respectively, with 11 bases between them. This CDR3 has 15 residues. Germline V gene lookup returns CDR1 MGHRA and CDR2 YSYEKL. DNA of the CDR3: TGCGCCAGCAGCCAAGATTACGGTGTGGACACTGAAGCTTTCTTT. Translating it yields CASSQDYGVDTEAFF.

This clonotype was seen repeatedly, ten times or more. J is TRBJ2-5 and V is TRBV7-8; 9 bases align to TRBD1. CDR3 length: 15 amino acids. J gave up 5 bases and V 7 bases, and 11 bases lay outside the gene matches. Germline V gene sequence: CDR1 SGHVS, CDR2 FQNEAQ. The DNA for the CDR3 is TGTGCCAGCACCCTATATACAGGGGGCGAGGAGACCCAGTACTTC. It encodes CASTLYTGGEETQYF.

The J gene is TRBJ2-1, the V gene TRBV12-3 or TRBV12-4, with TRBD2 matching over 10 bases. This CDR3 contains 15 residues. V trimming: 5 bases; J trimming: 8 bases; junction bases outside the gene matches: 9. CDR3: CASSLSGGAEDEQFF. In nucleotides, the CDR3 is TGTGCCAGCAGTCTAAGCGGGGGGGCTGAGGATGAGCAGTTCTTC.

The chain combines TRBV27 with TRBJ1-2; 9 bases map to TRBD1. Germline CDR1 is MNHEY and CDR2 is SMNVEV (reference sequence). The junction had 5 bases not matched to a gene; V was cut back by 5 bases and J by 7 bases. The length of the CDR3 is 13 residues. CDR3 residues: CASSDGTGLGYTF. DNA of the CDR3: TGTGCCAGCAGTGACGGGACAGGGCTTGGCTACACCTTC.

This chain uses TRBV28 with TRBJ2-7; either TRBD1 or TRBD2 may fit D (5 bases each). The V end was cut by 2 bases, the J end by 6 bases, with 8 bases between. This CDR3 region has 12 residues. Looked up from germline, CDR1 is MDHEN and CDR2 is SYDVKM. For the CDR3, the DNA is TGTGCCAGCAGTTTAGTCGGGGCCGAGCAGTACTTC. It yields the protein CASSLVGAEQYF.

There are many counts of this clonotype. The chain links TRBV3-1 to TRBJ1-1; D not resolved. This CDR3 is built from 15 residues. Germline CDR1 LGHDT, CDR2 YNNKEL (reference sequence). Trimming took off 0 bases at V and 5 bases at J, with 13 bases between the two ends. The CDR3 DNA reads as TGTGCCAGCAGCCAAGATGGGCGGGGAAGGACTGAAGCTTTCTTT. Translating gives CASSQDGRGRTEAFF.

This clonotype was counted many times. CDR3 protein: CASSSQRIRDRGRSETQYF. CDR3 DNA: TGTGCCAGCAGCTCCCAGAGGATCCGGGACAGGGGACGGAGTGAGACCCAGTACTTC. V usage is TRBV7-8 and J usage is TRBJ2-5, with 10 nucleotides matching TRBD1. Germline trimming cut 4 bases from V and 5 bases from J; bases unmatched to any gene: 19. Germline V gene sequence: CDR1 SGHVS, CDR2 FQNEAQ. The CDR3 extends over 19 amino acids.

The chain employs TRBV9 and TRBJ2-7; D possibly corresponds to TRBD1 (6 bases). The V gene lost 3 bases and the J gene lost 3 bases, with 16 bases spanning the gap. The germline V gene encodes CDR1 SGDLS and CDR2 YYNGEE. The CDR3 is 15 amino acids. The CDR3 nucleotides read TGTGCCAGCAGCGCGCACGGGGACAACGACTACGAGCAGTACTTC. This encodes CASSAHGDNDYEQYF.

This rearrangement joins TRBV18 to TRBJ1-2; D perhaps matches TRBD1 (6 bases). There are 16 residues in the CDR3. The ends were cut back, 3 bases at V and 2 bases at J, with 16 bases in the middle. Germline V gene data show CDR1 as KGHSH and CDR2 as LQKENI. CDR3 DNA: TGTGCCAGCTCACCCGACGGGGGGCGGTTCAACTATGGCTACACCTTC. Translation gives CASSPDGGRFNYGYTF.

The chain has TRBV2 and TRBJ1-3, with TRBD1 identical over 7 bases. Trimming cost V 3 bases and J 4 bases; bases outside gene matches: 0. The germline V gene has CDR1 SNHLY and CDR2 FYNNEI. The CDR3 is 13 residues long. The CDR3 reads CASSDRGGNTIYF. CDR3 nucleotides: TGTGCCAGCAGTGACAGGGGGGGAAACACCATATATTTT.

The chain is built from TRBV7-9 and TRBJ2-1; no clear D gene. Germline assignment: CDR1 SEHNR and CDR2 FQNEAQ (reference sequence). The V end was cut by 1 base, the J end by 0 bases, with 13 bases between. The CDR3 extends over 17 amino acids. The CDR3 bases are TGTGCCAGCAGCTTAGATGGCGGCAGTGCCTCCTACAATGAGCAGTTCTTC. This sequence encodes CASSLDGGSASYNEQFF.

The table lists this clonotype with a few counts. The rearrangement links TRBV3-1 to TRBJ1-5; no clear D. Between the trimmed V and J ends, which lost 0 bases and 1 base, there was a span of 16 bases. Germline assignment: CDR1 LGHDT and CDR2 YNNKEL (reference sequence). The CDR3 totals 18 residues. The CDR3 protein is CASSQDTGEVQSNQPQHF. The CDR3, as DNA: TGTGCCAGCAGCCAAGACACCGGGGAAGTGCAGAGCAATCAGCCCCAGCATTTT. Full variable domain (outside the CDR3, taken from reference TRBV3-1 and TRBJ1-5): DTAVSQTPKYLVTQMGNDKSIKCEQNLGHDTMYWYKQDSKKFLKIMFSYNNKELIINETVPNRFSPKSPDKAHLNLHINSLELGDSAVYFCASSQDTGEVQSNQPQHFGDGTRLSIL.

This clonotype has just a few counts. The V gene is TRBV16, the J gene TRBJ1-2, with unresolved D. The CDR3 loop spans 12 amino acids. The germline V gene has CDR1 KGHSY and CDR2 FQNENV. The ends were cut back, 3 bases at V and 6 bases at J, with 8 bases in the middle. The CDR3 DNA is TGTGCCAGCAGCCAGTCAGCGGATGGCTACACCTTC. Its protein product is CASSQSADGYTF.

J is TRBJ2-5 and V is TRBV7-2; possibly TRBD1 for D (5 bases). CDR3 length equals 16 residues. Germline CDR1 reads SGHTA; CDR2 reads FQGNSA. V was clipped by 2 bases and J by 0 bases, with 13 bases between them. The CDR3 is CASSLSPGQYQETQYF. The CDR3, as DNA: TGTGCCAGCAGCTTATCCCCAGGGCAGTACCAAGAGACCCAGTACTTC.

The chain couples TRBV19 to TRBJ2-1, with 9 bases lining up with TRBD2. The CDR3 spans 15 residues. Germline loops: CDR1 LNHDA, CDR2 SQIVND (reference sequence). Losses at the gene ends were 5 bases for V and 7 bases for J; bases not matched to a gene: 9. The CDR3 nucleotides read TGTGCCAGTAGTTCTTCCGGACTAGCGACTAATGAGCAGTTCTTC. Translated: CASSSSGLATNEQFF.

The rearrangement links TRBV28 to TRBJ2-7; D possibly corresponds to TRBD1 (5 bases). The CDR3 loop spans 12 amino acids. The V end lost 4 bases, the J end lost 4 bases, and 8 bases lay between the germline ends. Germline values: CDR1 MDHEN, CDR2 SYDVKM. The CDR3 DNA sequence: TGTGCCAGCAGTTGGGGCAGATACGAGCAGTACTTC. Translated, it gives CASSWGRYEQYF.

In nucleotides, the CDR3 is TGTGCCAGCAGCACCGGACGGCACTCCTACGAGCAGTACTTC. It yields the protein CASSTGRHSYEQYF. The rearrangement links TRBV7-2 to TRBJ2-7; D ambiguous. CDR1 SGHTA and CDR2 FQGNSA come from the germline V gene. The V and J ends lost 5 bases and 0 bases respectively, with 11 bases between them. This CDR3 is 14 amino acids long.

This chain links TRBV19 with TRBJ1-5, with D hard to call. This CDR3 contains 11 residues. Germline V CDR1 and CDR2: LNHDA, SQIVND (reference sequence). The V end lost 3 bases, the J end lost 9 bases, and 6 bases lay between the germline ends. CDR3 amino acids: CASSITGPQHF. CDR3 DNA: TGTGCCAGTAGTATCACGGGGCCCCAGCATTTT.

The J gene is TRBJ2-1, the V gene TRBV7-9; 10 bases match TRBD2. Germline CDR1 reads SEHNR; CDR2 reads FQNEAQ (reference sequence). This CDR3 contains 17 residues. Trimming cost V 5 bases and J 7 bases; bases outside gene matches: 14. CDR3 DNA sequence: TGTGCCAGCAGCCCCCGGCGGGCCAATAGCGGGAGGAATGAGCAGTTCTTC. It yields the protein CASSPRRANSGRNEQFF.

J is TRBJ1-2 and V is TRBV6-1; a possible D gene is TRBD1 (6 bases). The CDR3 contains 19 residues. Trimming stripped 7 bases from V and 2 bases from J, with 29 bases between. Germline CDR1 MNHNS, CDR2 SASEGT. CDR3 DNA: TGTGCCAGCACTCAGGGACCGGGACATCCCCAGACTGCAAACTATGGCTACACCTTC. Residues: CASTQGPGHPQTANYGYTF.

This clonotype was observed a handful of times. The chain has TRBV7-6 and TRBJ2-5, with TRBD1 as a possible D gene (5 bases). CDR1 is SGHVS, CDR2 FNYEAQ, per germline. Trimming took 0 bases from V and 4 from J, leaving 12 bases between them. The CDR3 has 15 amino acids. Here the CDR3 reads CASSLARQGGETQYF. The CDR3 DNA is TGTGCCAGCAGCTTAGCGCGGCAGGGCGGAGAGACCCAGTACTTC.

This chain uses TRBV28 with TRBJ2-7; TRBD1 or TRBD2 may be the D gene (5 bases each). The V end lost 10 bases, the J end lost 2 bases, and 15 bases lay between the germline ends. CDR3 length: 13 residues. Germline V gives CDR1 MDHEN, CDR2 SYDVKM. The CDR3 protein is CAITTPGPYEQYF. DNA for the CDR3: TGTGCCATCACTACCCCGGGACCCTACGAGCAGTACTTC.

This rearrangement joins TRBV7-9 to TRBJ1-1, with D possibly matching TRBD1 (5 bases). Germline V lookup: CDR1 SEHNR, CDR2 FQNEAQ (reference sequence). V was cut by 5 bases and J by 6 bases, with 13 bases left in between. CDR3 size: 13 residues. This CDR3 is CASSRPGEAEAFF. The CDR3, as DNA: TGTGCCAGCAGCCGCCCGGGGGAAGCTGAAGCTTTCTTT. Full variable domain (missing parts from reference TRBV7-9 and TRBJ1-1): DTGVSQNPRHKITKRGQNVTFRCDPISEHNRLYWYRQTLGQGPEFLTYFQNEAQLEKSRLLSDRFSAERPKGSFSTLEIQRTEQGDSAMYLCASSRPGEAEAFFGQGTRLTVV.

This chain connects TRBV27 to TRBJ1-1; 7 nucleotides match TRBD1. CDR3 length: 14 residues. The trim removed 5 bases at V and 5 bases at J, leaving 8 bases unmatched. CDR1 is MNHEY, CDR2 SMNVEV, per germline (reference sequence). This CDR3 reads CASSMTGFGTEAFF. DNA for the CDR3: TGTGCCAGCAGTATGACAGGGTTCGGGACTGAAGCTTTCTTT.

J is TRBJ2-1 and V is TRBV19, with a possible D match to TRBD1 (5 bases). Per germline, CDR1 LNHDA and CDR2 SQIVND (reference sequence). The V end lost 1 base, the J end lost 4 bases, and 14 bases lay between the germline ends. CDR3 length: 16 amino acids. The CDR3 loop is CASSIGDRLVYNEQFF. The CDR3, as DNA: TGTGCCAGTAGTATAGGCGACAGACTTGTATACAATGAGCAGTTCTTC. Combining the CDR3 with reference TRBV19 and TRBJ2-1 gives the whole variable domain DGGITQSPKYLFRKEGQNVTLSCEQNLNHDAMYWYRQDPGQGLRLIYYSQIVNDFQKGDIAEGYSVSREKKESFPLTVTSAQKNPTAFYLCASSIGDRLVYNEQFFGPGTRLTVL.

This clonotype was picked up many times. The genes are TRBV7-8 and TRBJ1-5; TRBD1 might be the D (5 bases). V was shortened by 5 bases and J by 4 bases, with 15 bases between the two germline ends. CDR3 length: 15 amino acids. Per germline, CDR1 SGHVS and CDR2 FQNEAQ. CDR3 in amino acids: CASSPSGVANQPQHF. CDR3 in DNA: TGTGCCAGCAGCCCTTCGGGGGTCGCTAATCAGCCCCAGCATTTT.

Note on this clonotype: Because it lacks the conserved phenylalanine or tryptophan at the end, this CDR3 is likely a read error. The chain uses TRBV7-3 and TRBJ2-5; 10 bases line up with TRBD1. V gave up 4 bases and J gave up 5 bases; unmatched junction bases: 13. Germline CDR1 is SGHTA and CDR2 is FQGTGA. This CDR3 is built from 17 residues. In DNA, the CDR3 is TGTGCCAGCAGCTCCCCGACCCGACAGGGACAGGGGGAGACCCAGTACATC. Translated: CASSSPTRQGQGETQYI.

The table lists this clonotype with a few counts. The J gene is TRBJ1-6, the V gene TRBV7-9; maybe TRBD1 (6 bases). V lost 7 bases and J lost 10, with 26 bases in between. The CDR3 runs 17 residues. Germline V gene data show CDR1 as SEHNR and CDR2 as FQNEAQ (reference sequence). The CDR3 nucleotides are TGTGCCAGCACCTCTAAACAGGGAAGAGGGGGTGGATCACCCCTCCACTTT. The encoded protein is CASTSKQGRGGGSPLHF.